This TCR beta chain was recovered during a study of OX40 agonist ivuxolimab in advanced cancers. Regarding this clone: Its antigen remains unknown.

Baseline was the first blood sampling point, followed by cycle 4 day 1 and cycle 7 day 1. V shed 5 bases, J shed 5 bases, and the junction held 8 bases outside the gene matches. This CDR3 comprises 16 residues. The V gene's germline CDR1 is MGHRA and CDR2 YSYEKL. The study, taken as a whole, reports: Among the lowest levels of clonal expansion were found in partial responders at 0.1-3.0 mg/kg.

Profiled with immunoSEQ multiplex PCR; TCRdb holds only in-frame clones, not every one. The data contain approximately 47,000 clones, about 87% of them seen just once; the ten biggest clones take up about 9.4%. The sequence was obtained from an adult with an advanced solid tumor such as melanoma, head and neck, liver or kidney cancer. Sequenced material: CD4+ or CD8+ T cells sorted from blood, taken in a trial of the OX40 agonist ivuxolimab. This chain uses TRBV4-1 with TRBJ2-5, with 13 bases identical to TRBD2. CDR3 sequence reads: CASSWTSGRVEETQYF. The CDR3, as DNA: TGCGCCAGCAGCTGGACTAGCGGGAGAGTGGAGGAGACCCAGTACTTC.